The source of this T cell receptor beta chain is a study of early T cells in non-severe SARS-CoV-2 infection. TCRdb redid the calling of the 5' RACE reads with MiXCR, one entry per CDR3 protein. The sample consists of under 30,000 distinct CDR3 sequences, more than 4% of them appearing once. CDR3 size: 12 residues. Germline V lookup: CDR1 SQVTM, CDR2 ANQGSEA. Trimming at V came to 1 base and at J to 11 bases, leaving 5 bases not matched to a gene. The rearrangement uses TRBV29-1 and TRBJ1-1, with 9 bases lining up with TRBD1. The specimen was whole blood. The TCR comes from an adult who was a healthcare worker with PCR-confirmed SARS-CoV-2 infection or an uninfected control (not recorded which). CDR3 sequence (DNA): TGCAGCGTTGAAGCCGCAGACAGGGGGGCTTTCTTT. It codes for CSVEAADRGAFF.